This T cell receptor beta chain appears in the sequencing data of a study of blood T cell repertoires in COVID-19. On the study more broadly: Samples of COVID-19 (acute and convalescent) were obtained from the United States, Italy and Spain. PBMCs, B-cell-depleted T cells, or T cells were the source of the cDNA or gDNA that made up the material.

Methods used by the authors: Cell counts per sample came from amplifying reference gene primers. Produced via immunoSEQ multiplex PCR; TCRdb's table is partial and in-frame only. The DNA was the basis for D and trimming; V, J and clone size are from that table. The sample has under 90,000 clones; 87% are singletons. Trimming cost V 8 bases and J 6 bases; bases outside gene matches: 8. CDR3 length equals 13 residues. Seattle's enrolled individuals joined amid active infection and were then monitored longitudinally. Sequenced: peripheral blood. The chain couples TRBV12-3 or TRBV12-4 to TRBJ1-1; TRBD1 agrees at 8 bases. The receptor was derived from a woman in her forties or fifties with COVID-19, enrolled during active disease. Written as DNA, the CDR3 is TGTGCCAGCCGCCGACAGGGGAGTTCTGAAGCTTTCTTT. It encodes CASRRQGSSEAFF.